This is a list of T cell receptor beta chains from one sample in a study of CD4+ T cells in melanoma. The assay was immunoSEQ multiplex PCR, and TCRdb's table has in-frame clones only and misses some. The data hold roughly 6,900 clones, with about three fifths observed a single time. Sequencing input: cells from a culture (not recorded whether cultured in vitro). The receptors originated from a human donor with melanoma. The CDR3 runs from the conserved cysteine through the conserved F or W. A D gene is named only where the DNA matches it firmly. The listing skips clone size in some rows; elsewhere it reads once, few, many or a size class.

d_gene	v_gene	abundance	j_gene	len	CDR3nt	CDR3aa
NA	TRBV7-9	NA	TRBJ1-6	13	TGTGCCAGCAGCTTAATGACGGATTCACCCCTCCACTTT	CASSLMTDSPLHF
NA	TRBV19	NA	TRBJ2-1	14	TGTGCCAGTAGTATCACAGGGGGGGACGGTGAGCAGTTCTTC	CASSITGGDGEQFF
NA	TRBV12-3/TRBV12-4	NA	TRBJ1-2	12	TGTGCCAGCAGTTCAACAAACTATGGCTACACCTTC	CASSSTNYGYTF
NA	TRBV14	few	TRBJ2-1	16	TGTGCCAGCAGCCATCAGGGTTTAGGGTACTACAATGAGCAGTTCTTC	CASSHQGLGYYNEQFF
NA	TRBV6-6	few	TRBJ1-2	15	TGTGCCAGCAGTTACGGTATCGGGGACCCTCATGGCTACACCTTC	CASSYGIGDPHGYTF
TRBD2	TRBV6-1	NA	TRBJ2-7	14	TGTGCCAGCAGTGAAGGGACTAGCAAATTCGAGCAGTACTTC	CASSEGTSKFEQYF
NA	TRBV7-9	NA	TRBJ2-7	13	TGTGCCAGCAGACCGAGGGATCGATACGAGCAGTACTTC	CASRPRDRYEQYF
TRBD1	TRBV10-1	NA	TRBJ2-4	16	TGCGCCAGCGGGAAAGACAGGGGTCTAGCCAAAAACATTCAGTACTTC	CASGKDRGLAKNIQYF
NA	TRBV10-3	NA	TRBJ2-7	12	TGTGCCATCAGTGACAGCCCCTACGAGCAGTACTTC	CAISDSPYEQYF
NA	TRBV5-5	NA	TRBJ1-5	15	TGTGCCAGCAGCTTGGAGCCTCGAGGAAATCAGCCCCAGCATTTT	CASSLEPRGNQPQHF
NA	TRBV6-4	NA	TRBJ1-1	13	TGTGCCAGCAGTGGCATGCCGAACACTGAAGCTTTCTTT	CASSGMPNTEAFF
NA	TRBV7-3	NA	TRBJ2-5	15	TGTGCCAGCAGCTTAAGAGGGGAGAGCTCTGAGACCCAGTACTTC	CASSLRGESSETQYF
TRBD1	TRBV7-9	NA	TRBJ2-7	18	TGTGCCAGCAGCACCCTATGGGGACAGGGGGTGGTTGAGAGCGAGCAGTACTTC	CASSTLWGQGVVESEQYF
NA	TRBV25-1	NA	TRBJ2-3	14	TGTGCCAGCAGTGAATTGGGGGACACAGATACGCAGTATTTT	CASSELGDTDTQYF
NA	TRBV5-1	NA	TRBJ1-1	13	TGCGCCAGCAGCACGGGAGTGAACACTGAAGCTTTCTTT	CASSTGVNTEAFF
NA	TRBV19	NA	TRBJ1-2	15	TGTGCCAGTAATCAAAGGGGGGCGATTAACTATGGCTACACCTTC	CASNQRGAINYGYTF
TRBD2	TRBV30	NA	TRBJ2-7	12	TGTGCCCGGGGGGGCGTCTCCTACGAGCAGTACTTC	CARGGVSYEQYF
NA	TRBV15	once	TRBJ2-1	14	TGTGCCACCAGCAAAGCTGGGGCCTTATATGAGCAGTTCTTC	CATSKAGALYEQFF
NA	TRBV21-1	few	TRBJ1-1	14	TGTGCCAGCAGTACAGACAGGGGGAACACTGAAGCTTTCTTT	CASSTDRGNTEAFF
TRBD2	TRBV9	few	TRBJ2-3	15	TGTGCCAGCAGCGGGACTAGCGGGGCCACAGATACGCAGTATTTT	CASSGTSGATDTQYF
NA	TRBV5-1	few	TRBJ2-1	11	TGCGCCAGCATGGGCGGCGATGAGCAGTTCTTC	CASMGGDEQFF
NA	TRBV27	NA	TRBJ1-6	12	TGTGCCAGCAGTGGAGGCATGTCACCCCTCCACTTT	CASSGGMSPLHF
NA	TRBV24-1	NA	TRBJ1-2	12	TGTGCCACCAGTGACAGGCGTAATGGCTACACCTTC	CATSDRRNGYTF
NA	TRBV11-2	NA	TRBJ1-4	15	TGTGCCAGCAGCGCTGGACAGAGGAAAAATGAAAAACTGTTTTTT	CASSAGQRKNEKLFF
NA	TRBV12-5	NA	TRBJ1-2	14	TGTGCTAGTGGTGGGGGGCGAGCTAACTATGGCTACACCTTC	CASGGGRANYGYTF
NA	TRBV5-1	NA	TRBJ1-1	17	TGCGCCAGCAGCTTGGAAAATTTCGGCCTCATGAACACTGAAGCTTTCTTT	CASSLENFGLMNTEAFF
NA	TRBV3-1/TRBV3-2	few	TRBJ1-2	11	TGTGCCAGCAGCCAAGTAGGGGGCTACACCTTC	CASSQVGGYTF
TRBD1	TRBV6-5	NA	TRBJ1-2	14	TGTGCCAGCAGACCCCCGGGACAGGCATATGGCTACACCTTC	CASRPPGQAYGYTF